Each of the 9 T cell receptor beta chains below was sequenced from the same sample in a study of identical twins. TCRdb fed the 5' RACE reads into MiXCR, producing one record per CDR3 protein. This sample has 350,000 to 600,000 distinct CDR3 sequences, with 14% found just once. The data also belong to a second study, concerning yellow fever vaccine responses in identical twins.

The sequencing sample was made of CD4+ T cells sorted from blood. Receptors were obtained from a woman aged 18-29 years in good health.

CDR3 nucleotide sequence: TGTGCCAGCAGCGCATACAGGGCTACGGGGGAGCTGTTTTTT. It yields the protein CASSAYRATGELFF. The rearrangement joins TRBV7-9 to TRBJ2-2; D is perhaps TRBD1 (6 bases). CDR3 length: 14 amino acids. Germline V lookup: CDR1 SEHNR, CDR2 FQNEAQ (reference sequence). V lost 5 bases, J lost 8 bases, and 15 bases lay in between.

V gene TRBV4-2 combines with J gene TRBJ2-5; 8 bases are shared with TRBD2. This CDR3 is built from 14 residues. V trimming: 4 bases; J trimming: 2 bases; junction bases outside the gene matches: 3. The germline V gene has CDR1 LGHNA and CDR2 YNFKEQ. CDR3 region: CASSPGGTQETQYF. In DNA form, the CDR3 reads TGTGCCAGCAGCCCGGGGGGGACGCAAGAGACCCAGTACTTC.

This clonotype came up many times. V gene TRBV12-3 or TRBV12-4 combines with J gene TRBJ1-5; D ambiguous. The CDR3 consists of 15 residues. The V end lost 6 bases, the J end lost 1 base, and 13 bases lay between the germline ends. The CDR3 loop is CASSPSGLSNQPQHF. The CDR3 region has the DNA TGTGCCAGCAGCCCCAGCGGGCTCAGCAATCAGCCCCAGCATTTT.

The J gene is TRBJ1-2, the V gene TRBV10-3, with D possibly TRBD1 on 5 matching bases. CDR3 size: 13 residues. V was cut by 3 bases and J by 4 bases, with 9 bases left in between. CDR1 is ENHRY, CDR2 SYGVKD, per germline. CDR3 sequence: CAISDDRIYGYTF. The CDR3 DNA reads TGTGCCATCAGTGACGACAGAATCTATGGCTACACCTTC.

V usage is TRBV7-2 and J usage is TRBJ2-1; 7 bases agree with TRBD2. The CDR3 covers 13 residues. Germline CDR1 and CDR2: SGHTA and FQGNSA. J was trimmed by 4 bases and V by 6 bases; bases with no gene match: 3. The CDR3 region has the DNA TGTGCCAGCAGTAACGGGAGGTACAATGAGCAGTTCTTC. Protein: CASSNGRYNEQFF.

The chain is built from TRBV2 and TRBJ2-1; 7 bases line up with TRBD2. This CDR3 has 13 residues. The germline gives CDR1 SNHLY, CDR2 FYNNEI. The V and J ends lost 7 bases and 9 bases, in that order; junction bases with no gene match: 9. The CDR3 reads CASTTSRLTEQFF. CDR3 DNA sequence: TGTGCCAGCACGACTAGCCGTTTGACTGAGCAGTTCTTC.

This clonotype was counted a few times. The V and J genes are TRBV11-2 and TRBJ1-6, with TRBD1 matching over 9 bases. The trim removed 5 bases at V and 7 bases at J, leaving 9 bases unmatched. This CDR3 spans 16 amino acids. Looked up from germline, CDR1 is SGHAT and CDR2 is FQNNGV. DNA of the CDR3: TGTGCCAGCAGCACCATGACTGGACAGGGGAATTCACCCCTCCACTTT. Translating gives CASSTMTGQGNSPLHF.

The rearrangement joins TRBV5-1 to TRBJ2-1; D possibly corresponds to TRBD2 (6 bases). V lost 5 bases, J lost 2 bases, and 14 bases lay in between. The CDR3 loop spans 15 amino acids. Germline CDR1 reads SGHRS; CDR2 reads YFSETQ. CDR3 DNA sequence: TGCGCCAGCAGACCCGGGGGTGACACCTACAATGAGCAGTTCTTC. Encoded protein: CASRPGGDTYNEQFF.

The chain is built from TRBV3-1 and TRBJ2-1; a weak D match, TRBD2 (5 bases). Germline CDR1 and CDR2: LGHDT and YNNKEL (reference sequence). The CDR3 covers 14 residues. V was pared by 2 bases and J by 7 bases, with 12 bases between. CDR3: CASSQFATGNEQFF. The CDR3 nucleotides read TGTGCCAGCAGCCAATTCGCAACGGGGAATGAGCAGTTCTTC.